A single sample gave rise to the 15 T cell receptor beta chains below, sequenced in a study of cytomegalovirus exposure and HLA in healthy donors. Produced via immunoSEQ multiplex PCR; TCRdb's table is partial and in-frame only. The data contain about 110,000 clones, about 88% of them singletons. The sequencing sample was made of PBMCs. Source of these receptors: a woman between 18 and 29 years old in good health and CMV-seropositive.

J is TRBJ1-5 and V is TRBV6-6; the D is unclear. The CDR3 covers 12 residues. Germline values: CDR1 MNHNY, CDR2 SVGAGI (reference sequence). Trimming removed 6 bases from V and 4 bases from J, with 7 bases in between. CDR3 DNA sequence: TGTGCCAGCAGGGCACGTAATCAGCCCCAGCATTTT. Translating it yields CASRARNQPQHF.

This rearrangement joins TRBV2 to TRBJ2-5; weak D call: TRBD1 (6 bases). Per germline, CDR1 SNHLY and CDR2 FYNNEI. This CDR3 contains 14 residues. Trimming pared 10 bases from V and 2 bases from J, leaving 17 bases between. The CDR3 region is CATHRDLLQETQYF. CDR3 nucleotide sequence: TGTGCCACTCACAGGGATCTTTTGCAAGAGACCCAGTACTTC.

To note about this clone: The identical CDR3 is also encoded by other nucleotide sequences in the sample. The chain uses TRBV7-9 and TRBJ1-2, with TRBD1 matching over 9 bases. Trimming cost V 3 bases and J 3 bases; bases outside gene matches: 2. The germline V gene encodes CDR1 SEHNR and CDR2 FQNEAQ (reference sequence). The CDR3 is 14 amino acids. CDR3 residues: CASSLGQGDYGYTF. CDR3 nucleotides: TGTGCCAGCAGCTTGGGACAGGGCGACTATGGCTACACCTTC. The full variable domain, in which reference TRBV7-9 and TRBJ1-2 provide the parts outside the CDR3, is DTGVSQNPRHKITKRGQNVTFRCDPISEHNRLYWYRQTLGQGPEFLTYFQNEAQLEKSRLLSDRFSAERPKGSFSTLEIQRTEQGDSAMYLCASSLGQGDYGYTFGSGTRLTVV.

The rearrangement joins TRBV18 to TRBJ2-4; 7 nucleotides align to TRBD2. CDR3 length equals 15 residues. The germline CDR1 and CDR2 sequences are KGHSH and LQKENI. V was pared by 6 bases and J by 3 bases, with 8 bases of the junction left unmatched. CDR3 DNA: TGTGCCAGCTCCCCATGGGAGGGAGGCAAAAACATTCAGTACTTC. It encodes CASSPWEGGKNIQYF.

V gene TRBV7-9 combines with J gene TRBJ2-7; TRBD1 matches at 7 bases. The CDR3 spans 15 residues. The trim removed 4 bases at V and 2 bases at J, leaving 8 bases unmatched. CDR1 and CDR2 (germline): SEHNR, FQNEAQ (reference sequence). The CDR3: CASSSLIQGAYEQYF. CDR3 sequence (DNA): TGTGCCAGCAGCTCCTTAATCCAGGGGGCCTACGAGCAGTACTTC.

This clone was observed a handful of times. The rearrangement uses TRBV28 and TRBJ2-3, with 10 bases matching TRBD2. Germline assignment: CDR1 MDHEN and CDR2 SYDVKM. The trim removed 5 bases at V and 2 bases at J, leaving 4 bases unmatched. CDR3 length equals 15 residues. CDR3: CASSRLAGYTDTQYF. CDR3 DNA: TGTGCCAGCAGTCGACTAGCGGGTTACACAGATACGCAGTATTTT.

V is TRBV6-1 and J is TRBJ2-7; the D is unclear. Trimming took off 2 bases at V and 7 bases at J, with 6 bases between the two ends. This CDR3 has 11 residues. In germline, CDR1 is MNHNS, CDR2 SASEGT. CDR3 protein: CASSESAEQYF. For the CDR3, the DNA is TGTGCCAGCAGTGAATCAGCGGAGCAGTACTTC.

The gene calls are TRBV28 and TRBJ1-2; D uncertain. Germline CDR1 MDHEN, CDR2 SYDVKM. Trimming left V 5 bases short and J 8 bases short, with 18 bases between. This CDR3 region has 14 residues. The CDR3 spells CASSVTARGRGYTF. The CDR3 DNA follows: TGTGCCAGCAGTGTAACGGCCCGCGGGAGGGGCTACACCTTC.

This clone was detected once. The chain links TRBV6-5 to TRBJ2-5; the D gene is possibly TRBD1 (6 bases). Germline V gene sequence: CDR1 MNHEY, CDR2 SVGAGI. This CDR3 has 15 amino acids. Trimming stripped 2 bases from V and 1 base from J, with 11 bases between. DNA of the CDR3: TGTGCCAGCAGTTACGACAGGAAGATCCAAGAGACCCAGTACTTC. Translation gives CASSYDRKIQETQYF.

The chain has TRBV28 and TRBJ1-5; 8 nucleotides agree with TRBD1. This CDR3 has 15 residues. V lost 4 bases, J lost 5 bases, and 7 bases stayed unmatched. Germline values: CDR1 MDHEN, CDR2 SYDVKM. The CDR3 protein is CASSSRDRPHQPQHF. CDR3 nucleotide sequence: TGTGCCAGCAGTTCCCGGGACAGGCCCCATCAGCCCCAGCATTTT.

V gene TRBV7-3 combines with J gene TRBJ2-3, with unresolved D. Germline-derived CDR1 and CDR2 are SGHTA and FQGTGA. The CDR3 is made up of 17 amino acids. V was clipped by 1 base and J by 2 bases, with 16 bases between them. In nucleotides, the CDR3 is TGTGCCAGCAGCTTAAAGCGCCAGATCAAGCCCACAGATACGCAGTATTTT. This sequence encodes CASSLKRQIKPTDTQYF.

V usage is TRBV28 and J usage is TRBJ2-7, with a weak D call TRBD1 (5 bases). The germline V gene encodes CDR1 MDHEN and CDR2 SYDVKM. The V gene lost 7 bases and the J gene lost 1 base, with 14 bases spanning the gap. This CDR3 has 14 amino acids. The CDR3 reads CASMMAGISYEQYF. CDR3 sequence (DNA): TGTGCCAGCATGATGGCAGGGATTTCCTACGAGCAGTACTTC.

This chain links TRBV5-8 with TRBJ1-5, with 9 positions matching TRBD1. In germline, CDR1 is SGHTS, CDR2 YDEGEE. V lost 1 base to trimming and J lost 3 bases; unmatched junction nucleotides: 5. The CDR3 contains 16 residues. The CDR3 sequence: CASSLRTGVLNQPQHF. CDR3 DNA: TGTGCCAGCAGCTTGCGGACAGGGGTCCTCAATCAGCCCCAGCATTTT.

The chain links TRBV29-1 to TRBJ1-3; 7 bases match TRBD1. Germline V gives CDR1 SQVTM, CDR2 ANQGSEA. The CDR3 consists of 15 residues. V lost 6 bases to trimming and J lost 0 bases; unmatched junction nucleotides: 8. For the CDR3, the DNA is TGCAGCGTACAGGGGACACCCAGCTCTGGAAACACCATATATTTT. Amino acids: CSVQGTPSSGNTIYF.

The CDR3 DNA reads as TGTGCCAGCAGCTCGGGACAACAAGAGACCCAGTACTTC. Encoded protein: CASSSGQQETQYF. V usage is TRBV5-4 and J usage is TRBJ2-5; TRBD1 is a possible D gene (6 bases). V was cut by 3 bases and J by 2 bases, with 8 bases left in between. The CDR3 has 13 residues. Per germline, CDR1 SGHNT and CDR2 YYREEE (reference sequence).